The 23 T cell receptor beta chains below come from one sample, sequenced in a study of early T cells in non-severe SARS-CoV-2 infection. MiXCR was run by TCRdb on the 5' RACE reads, yielding one entry per CDR3 protein. The table shows 45,000 to 55,000 distinct CDR3 sequences, with approximately 9.4% occurring only once. Input material: whole blood. The source is an adult who was a healthcare worker with PCR-confirmed SARS-CoV-2 infection or an uninfected control (not recorded which).

This clonotype was picked up a small number of times. The chain joins TRBV3-1 to TRBJ1-1; D gene uncertain. The V end was cut by 3 bases, the J end by 4 bases, with 6 bases between. CDR3 length equals 12 residues. The germline V gene encodes CDR1 LGHDT and CDR2 YNNKEL (reference sequence). The CDR3 loop reads CASSHTSTEAFF. Written as DNA, the CDR3 is TGTGCCAGCAGCCATACAAGCACTGAAGCTTTCTTT.

V and J are TRBV10-3 and TRBJ1-2, with 7 bases aligning to TRBD1. Germline V gives CDR1 ENHRY, CDR2 SYGVKD. V lost 0 bases to trimming and J lost 0 bases; unmatched junction nucleotides: 10. The CDR3 has 18 residues. The CDR3 sequence: CAISESHLDREANYGYTF. CDR3 DNA sequence: TGTGCCATCAGTGAGTCGCACCTTGACAGGGAGGCTAACTATGGCTACACCTTC.

At least ten counts were recorded for this clonotype. This chain connects TRBV4-1 to TRBJ1-5, with D perhaps matching TRBD1 (6 bases). Trimming cost V 0 bases and J 5 bases, with 17 bases left between them. Germline V gives CDR1 MGHRA, CDR2 YSYEKL. The CDR3 runs to 17 residues. CDR3 DNA: TGCGCCAGCAGCCAAGATATCCCGCGGGGGGCATATCAGCCCCAGCATTTT. It translates to CASSQDIPRGAYQPQHF.

This clonotype has a handful of counts. The V call is TRBV6-5, the J call TRBJ2-1; TRBD2 agrees at 12 bases. The trim removed 6 bases at V and 6 bases at J, leaving 9 bases unmatched. The CDR3 runs to 16 residues. Germline V gives CDR1 MNHEY, CDR2 SVGAGI. The CDR3 bases are TGTGCCAGCAGGCAAGCCCGACTAGCGGGAGCCAATGAGCAGTTCTTC. This gives the protein CASRQARLAGANEQFF.

This clonotype was observed a few times. The rearrangement joins TRBV6-1 to TRBJ2-5; D remains unclear. The CDR3 consists of 12 residues. CDR1 is MNHNS, CDR2 SASEGT, per germline. The germline V and J ends were trimmed by 6 bases and 5 bases, with 10 bases remaining between them. CDR3 sequence (DNA): TGTGCCAGCAGCTCCAGCTTGGAGACCCAGTACTTC. Protein product: CASSSSLETQYF.

This clonotype was observed a handful of times. This chain joins TRBV11-2 and TRBJ1-1; D is undetermined. Trimming took off 1 base at V and 3 bases at J, with 9 bases between the two ends. Per the germline V gene, CDR1 is SGHAT and CDR2 is FQNNGV. The CDR3 contains 14 residues. The CDR3 protein is CASSLAPEDTEAFF. For the CDR3, the DNA is TGTGCCAGCAGCTTAGCCCCAGAGGACACTGAAGCTTTCTTT.

This clonotype was recorded at least ten times. This chain connects TRBV7-2 to TRBJ1-5, with D perhaps TRBD1 (6 bases). From germline, CDR1 is SGHTA and CDR2 FQGNSA. The CDR3 sequence is 15 residues long. Between the trimmed V and J ends, which lost 1 base and 3 bases, there was a span of 10 bases. The CDR3 sequence is CASSLEQGVNQPQHF. The CDR3 DNA follows: TGTGCCAGCAGCTTAGAACAGGGCGTCAATCAGCCCCAGCATTTT.

The V call is TRBV5-4, the J call TRBJ2-7; TRBD2 matches at 14 bases. The length of the CDR3 is 18 residues. V lost 4 bases to trimming and J lost 5 bases; unmatched junction nucleotides: 14. Germline CDR1 is SGHNT and CDR2 is YYREEE (reference sequence). The CDR3 bases are TGTGCCAGCAGCCCGGCAGGACTAGCGGGAGGTGGGACCCACGAGCAGTACTTC. This codes for CASSPAGLAGGGTHEQYF.

This clonotype has only one observation. The rearrangement joins TRBV7-8 to TRBJ1-6; TRBD1 aligns across 9 bases. CDR3 length: 15 residues. CDR1 and CDR2 (germline): SGHVS, FQNEAQ. V lost 5 bases, J lost 5 bases, and 4 bases stayed unmatched. The CDR3 DNA reads as TGTGCCAGCAGCGGACAGGGGCATAATAATTCACCCCTCCACTTT. It specifies CASSGQGHNNSPLHF.

Many counts were recorded for this clonotype. The CDR3 bases are TGTGCCAGCAGTGAAGCGGGAGTGATCCACGAGCAGTACTTC. Protein: CASSEAGVIHEQYF. The chain joins TRBV25-1 to TRBJ2-7; 7 bases align to TRBD2. Per the germline V gene, CDR1 is MGHDK and CDR2 is SYGVNS. V trimming: 2 bases; J trimming: 5 bases; junction bases outside the gene matches: 6. The CDR3 is made up of 14 amino acids.

Here the CDR3 DNA reads TGTGCCAGCAGCCCCCTCCGGGGGGGGCCTAATGAAAAACTGTTTTTT. Translated: CASSPLRGGPNEKLFF. The chain carries TRBV5-5 and TRBJ1-4, with D tentatively TRBD1 (6 bases). The CDR3 extends over 16 amino acids. Trimming left V 4 bases short and J 3 bases short, with 16 bases between. CDR1 is SGHKS, CDR2 YYEKEE, per germline (reference sequence).

The chain joins TRBV10-3 to TRBJ1-1; 7 bases agree with TRBD1. The V and J ends lost 3 bases and 2 bases, in that order; junction bases with no gene match: 6. Germline CDR1 ENHRY, CDR2 SYGVKD. This CDR3 has 15 residues. The CDR3, as DNA: TGTGCCATCAGTGACCCAGGGGACAGTAACACTGAAGCTTTCTTT. Amino acids: CAISDPGDSNTEAFF.

This clonotype was picked up many times. The chain is built from TRBV20-1 and TRBJ2-7, with TRBD1 matching over 9 bases. Germline V gene lookup returns CDR1 DFQATT and CDR2 SNEGSKA (reference sequence). V was clipped by 2 bases and J by 4 bases; unmatched bases: 9. This CDR3 is built from 15 residues. CDR3 DNA sequence: TGCAGTGCTAGAACCCCGACAGGGGGTTCATACGAGCAGTACTTC. It encodes CSARTPTGGSYEQYF.

This clonotype was counted only a few times. J is TRBJ2-3 and V is TRBV2; D gene unclear. The germline CDR1 and CDR2 sequences are SNHLY and FYNNEI. V was shortened by 7 bases and J by 2 bases, with 7 bases between the two germline ends. The CDR3 runs 12 residues. This CDR3 is CASTPDTDTQYF. As DNA, the CDR3 is TGTGCCAGCACCCCAGACACAGATACGCAGTATTTT. Based on the CDR3 plus reference TRBV2 and TRBJ2-3, the full variable domain is EPEVTQTPSHQVTQMGQEVILRCVPISNHLYFYWYRQILGQKVEFLVSFYNNEISEKSEIFDDQFSVERPDGSNFTLKIRSTKLEDSAMYFCASTPDTDTQYFGPGTRLTVL.

This clonotype showed up many times. V and J are TRBV14 and TRBJ1-1; D is unclear. CDR3 length: 13 residues. The V end lost 4 bases, the J end lost 1 base, and 7 bases lay between the germline ends. Germline V gene data show CDR1 as SGHDN and CDR2 as FVKESK. DNA for the CDR3: TGTGCCAGCAGCCCCTACCCGAACACTGAAGCTTTCTTT. This gives the protein CASSPYPNTEAFF.

The genes are TRBV29-1 and TRBJ2-7; D could derive from TRBD1 or TRBD2 (5 bases each). V gave up 8 bases and J gave up 5 bases, with 19 bases separating them. Germline V CDR1 and CDR2: SQVTM, ANQGSEA. There are 13 residues in the CDR3. The CDR3: CSPEGKLVDEQYF. The CDR3, as DNA: TGCAGCCCAGAGGGGAAGTTGGTCGACGAGCAGTACTTC.

This clonotype was seen ten or more times. V gene TRBV27 combines with J gene TRBJ2-7; D uncertain. V was shortened by 7 bases and J by 0 bases, with 7 bases between the two germline ends. The CDR3 extends over 12 amino acids. Per the germline V gene, CDR1 is MNHEY and CDR2 is SMNVEV (reference sequence). CDR3 amino acids: CASMANSYEQYF. The CDR3 coding sequence is TGTGCCAGCATGGCGAACTCCTACGAGCAGTACTTC.

This clonotype was detected many times. A junction boundary mismatches the germline segment, possibly from a read error. CDR3 region: CASRVDPSNQPQHF. Written as DNA, the CDR3 is TGTGCCAGCAGAGTAGACCCTAGCAATCAGCCCCAGCATTTT. The genes are TRBV9 and TRBJ1-5; no clear D. The CDR3 totals 14 residues. Per the germline V gene, CDR1 is SGDLS and CDR2 is YYNGEE. Full variable domain (missing parts from reference TRBV9 and TRBJ1-5): DSGVTQTPKHLITATGQRVTLRCSPRSGDLSVYWYQQSLDQGLQFLIQYYNGEERAKGNILERFSAQQFPDLHSELNLSSLELGDSALYFCASRVDPSNQPQHFGDGTRLSIL.

V and J are TRBV29-1 and TRBJ2-7; tentative D call: TRBD1 (6 bases). The V gene lost 4 bases and the J gene lost 7 bases, with 17 bases spanning the gap. CDR3 length equals 13 residues. Per germline, CDR1 SQVTM and CDR2 ANQGSEA. The CDR3 DNA sequence: TGCAGCGTTGCAGGGGCCGCCTATGGAGAGCAGTACTTC. Protein sequence: CSVAGAAYGEQYF.

The rearrangement joins TRBV20-1 to TRBJ2-7; D ambiguous. Trimming took 7 bases from V and 3 from J, leaving 16 bases between them. This CDR3 has 13 residues. Germline V gene sequence: CDR1 DFQATT, CDR2 SNEGSKA (reference sequence). CDR3 residues: CSVVVREFYEQYF. In DNA form, the CDR3 reads TGCAGTGTGGTGGTTAGGGAATTCTACGAGCAGTACTTC.

This clonotype was seen repeatedly, ten times or more. The chain links TRBV2 to TRBJ1-1, with D hard to call. The CDR3 extends over 12 amino acids. Germline V gene sequence: CDR1 SNHLY, CDR2 FYNNEI. Trimming stripped 7 bases from V and 0 bases from J, with 6 bases between. In DNA form, the CDR3 reads TGTGCCAGCAAACGGATGAACACTGAAGCTTTCTTT. It encodes CASKRMNTEAFF.

This clonotype was counted ten times or more. The chain joins TRBV3-1 to TRBJ2-7; 9 bases map to TRBD1. The germline CDR1 and CDR2 sequences are LGHDT and YNNKEL (reference sequence). Trimming removed 4 bases from V and 0 bases from J; junction bases left unmatched: 10. The CDR3 spans 17 residues. The CDR3 reads CASSLGTDRGFSYEQYF. Here the CDR3 DNA reads TGTGCCAGCAGCCTAGGGACGGACAGGGGCTTCTCCTACGAGCAGTACTTC.

This clonotype appeared many times. CDR3 DNA sequence: TGTGCCAGCAGCTTCCAGCGTCTTTTGGTCGGGGAGCTGTTTTTT. This encodes CASSFQRLLVGELFF. The chain is built from TRBV7-9 and TRBJ2-2; D unresolved. The germline V and J ends were trimmed by 3 bases and 7 bases, with 15 bases remaining between them. This CDR3 spans 15 amino acids. In germline, CDR1 is SEHNR, CDR2 FQNEAQ (reference sequence).